One TCR beta chain is described in this entry. Its antigen is unidentified. Trimming took off 5 bases at V and 0 bases at J, with 13 bases between the two ends. The CDR3 spans 15 residues. In germline, CDR1 is SGHTA, CDR2 FQGNSA. The sample comes from a study of cytomegalovirus exposure and HLA in healthy donors. Study-level points and caveats: Cytomegalovirus association was listed for 164 TCR beta chains. It was only CMV serostatus that was available as immune exposure information.

60 Vbeta and 13 Jbeta primers were used in PCR. The data were produced by immunoSEQ multiplex PCR, yet TCRdb's version contains in-frame clones alone and is incomplete. The listing contains about 110,000 clones. Material for sequencing was PBMCs. This sequence was found in a middle-aged man in good health and CMV-seropositive. The chain recombines TRBV7-2 with TRBJ1-2; no definite D call. The CDR3 region is CASSAGGLPNYGYTF. CDR3 DNA: TGTGCCAGCAGCGCGGGCGGGCTACCTAACTATGGCTACACCTTC.